The T cell receptor beta chain under discussion was sequenced for a study of blood T cell repertoires in COVID-19. Profiled with immunoSEQ multiplex PCR; TCRdb holds only in-frame clones, not every one. The sample consists of about 120,000 clones, about four fifths of them appearing once. Trimming pared 7 bases from V and 5 bases from J, leaving 14 bases between. This CDR3 region has 13 residues. Germline values: CDR1 LNHDA, CDR2 SQIVND (reference sequence). The receptor was isolated from a woman aged 30 to 39 who had recovered from COVID-19. Sequenced input: PBMCs or T cells enriched from blood (not recorded which). This chain joins TRBV19 and TRBJ1-1; D not certain. CDR3 in amino acids: CASTDRVGTEAFF. CDR3 coding DNA: TGTGCCAGTACCGACCGGGTTGGGACTGAAGCTTTCTTT.